This is a list of T cell receptor beta chains from one sample in a study of shared clonotypes between healthy human individuals. Assay: immunoSEQ multiplex PCR; the TCRdb copy retains only in-frame clones and omits some. The repertoire holds 2.3 million or so clones, with just over 90% as singletons. The material sequenced was naive CD4+ T cells from PBMCs. The receptors come from a man in his late teens or twenties in good health. Some clones in this sample may be carry-over from other donors' samples. Each CDR3 is given with its conserved first and last residue. Each record gives: CDR3 length, V gene, J gene, D gene, clone size, CDR3 DNA, CDR3 protein. D genes are given only for firm matches. Rows may omit the clone size; those that give it use once, few, many or a size class.

>14|TRBV5-1|TRBJ1-1|-|once
TGCGCCAGCAGCTTGACGACAGGAAACACTGAAGCTTTCTTT
CASSLTTGNTEAFF
>17|TRBV2|TRBJ2-2|TRBD1|-
TGTGCCAGCAGGTCCGACCGGGACAGGGCTTTTCCCGGGGAGCTGTTTTTT
CASRSDRDRAFPGELFF
>14|TRBV7-2|TRBJ2-7|-|-
TGTGCCAGCAGCTTAGCGCTAGCGACCTACGAGCAGTACTTC
CASSLALATYEQYF
>14|TRBV19|TRBJ1-4|TRBD1|-
TGTGCCAGTAGTCCGGGACAGGGACATGAAAAACTGTTTTTT
CASSPGQGHEKLFF
>17|TRBV5-1|TRBJ2-3|TRBD2|-
TGCGCCAGCAGCTCTGGACTAGCGGGTTCTAGCACAGATACGCAGTATTTT
CASSSGLAGSSTDTQYF
>14|TRBV7-8|TRBJ2-2|-|-
TGTGCCAGCAGCTTAGTACGAGGGGCCGGGGAGCTGTTTTTT
CASSLVRGAGELFF
>18|TRBV28|TRBJ2-6|-|-
TGTGCCAGCAGTTTAGTCCGGGGCAGAAGTTCTGGGGCCAACGTCCTGACTTTC
CASSLVRGRSSGANVLTF
>14|TRBV10-3|TRBJ1-6|-|-
TGTGCCATCAGTGTCCGGACGGATAATTCACCCCTCCACTTT
CAISVRTDNSPLHF
>15|TRBV7-8|TRBJ1-2|-|-
TGTGCCAGCAGCCCCGGCGGCGGCCGGCGGTATGGCTACACCTTC
CASSPGGGRRYGYTF
>18|TRBV11-3|TRBJ2-1|-|-
TGTGCCAGCAGCTCAACTTCGTGGGGGTCAGGCTCCTACAATGAGCAGTTCTTC
CASSSTSWGSGSYNEQFF
>14|TRBV14|TRBJ2-7|TRBD2|-
TGTGCCAGCAGCCCATGGGGACTAGCCGACGAGCAGTACTTC
CASSPWGLADEQYF
>14|TRBV5-4|TRBJ2-3|-|-
TGTGCCAGCAGCTTGGGGGGCAGCACAGATACGCAGTATTTT
CASSLGGSTDTQYF
>17|TRBV5-1|TRBJ2-3|TRBD2|-
TGCGCCAGCAGCTTCCGGACTAGCGGGAGATTCCCAGATACGCAGTATTTT
CASSFRTSGRFPDTQYF
>12|TRBV11-2|TRBJ1-4|TRBD1|-
TGTGCCAGCAGCTTAGGACAGGGCAGGGGTATTTTT
CASSLGQGRGIF
>13|TRBV10-3|TRBJ2-7|-|-
TGTGCCATCAGTACTGAACTTACCTACGAGCAGTACTTC
CAISTELTYEQYF
>16|TRBV7-9|TRBJ2-1|TRBD2|-
TGTGCCAGCAGACATAGCGGGAGGGCCGCATACAATGAGCAGTTCTTC
CASRHSGRAAYNEQFF
>15|TRBV4-1|TRBJ2-2|-|-
TGCGCCAGCAGCCCCAATTGGTTCAACACCGGGGAGCTGTTTTTT
CASSPNWFNTGELFF
>16|TRBV11-2|TRBJ2-5|TRBD2|-
TGTGCCAGCAGCCGGGGGTCACTAGCGGTTCAAGAGACCCAGTACTTC
CASSRGSLAVQETQYF
>14|TRBV7-9|TRBJ2-3|TRBD1|-
TGTGCCAGCAGCCTACAGGGGCTTGGGGATACGCAGTATTTT
CASSLQGLGDTQYF
>12|TRBV5-6|TRBJ2-7|-|-
TGTGCCAGCAGCTTGGAGTCTTACGAGCAGTACTTC
CASSLESYEQYF
>15|TRBV7-7|TRBJ2-2|-|-
TGTGCCAGCAGCCCCCGGGCCTTGGGTACCGGGGAGCTGTTTTTT
CASSPRALGTGELFF
>12|TRBV27|TRBJ2-7|TRBD1|-
TGTGCTAGCATGGGGACAGGCTTCGAGCAGTACTTC
CASMGTGFEQYF
>15|TRBV5-1|TRBJ1-5|-|-
TGCGCCAGCAGCTTGGATCGGGGCAGCAATCAGCCCCAGCATTTT
CASSLDRGSNQPQHF
>15|TRBV6-1|TRBJ1-2|-|-
TGTGCCAGCAGTGAACACGGCGTACGTTCTCCTCGGCTCCCCTTC
CASSEHGVRSPRLPF
>15|TRBV18|TRBJ1-3|-|-
TGTGCCAGCTCACCCCCCAATGGATCTGGAAACACCATATATTTT
CASSPPNGSGNTIYF
>13|TRBV27|TRBJ1-1|-|-
TGTGCCAGCAGTCCCCCGAAAAGGGCTGAAGCTTTCTTT
CASSPPKRAEAFF
>14|TRBV5-6|TRBJ1-2|TRBD1|-
TGTGCCAGCAGCAGGGGACAGGCTAACTATGGCTACACCTTC
CASSRGQANYGYTF
>14|TRBV30|TRBJ2-1|-|-
TGTGCCTGGAGTTCACTCTCTTTCTACAATGAGCAGTTCTTC
CAWSSLSFYNEQFF
>13|TRBV28|TRBJ1-5|-|-
TGTGCCAGCACGGGGGGAGGGGTCTTGCCCCAGCATTTT
CASTGGGVLPQHF
>15|TRBV15|TRBJ1-1|TRBD1|-
TGTGCCACCTCACCTCGAGACAGGGTAAGGGCTGAAGCTTTCTTT
CATSPRDRVRAEAFF
>14|TRBV5-4|TRBJ2-7|-|-
TGTGCCAGCAGCTTGGACAGGACCTACTACGAGCAGTACTTC
CASSLDRTYYEQYF
>16|TRBV7-2|TRBJ2-3|TRBD2|-
TGTGCCAGCAGCTTAATGGTTAGCGGGGCGACAGATACGCAGTATTTT
CASSLMVSGATDTQYF
>14|TRBV11-2|TRBJ1-1|TRBD1|-
TGTGCCAGCAGCTTTTTGGACAGGCCAGAAAAAGCTTTCTTT
CASSFLDRPEKAFF
>14|TRBV18|TRBJ2-3|-|-
TGTGCCAGCTCAGTGCAGGAGGGCCTCTATACGCAGTATTTT
CASSVQEGLYTQYF
>18|TRBV4-2|TRBJ2-2|-|-
TGTGCCAGCAGCCAAGATCCGTTGAGACAGGCGAACACCGGGGAGCTGTTTTTT
CASSQDPLRQANTGELFF
>16|TRBV2|TRBJ2-2|-|-
TGTGCCAGCAGTCCTCCTAGCGCCGCGAACACCGGGGAGCTGTTTTTT
CASSPPSAANTGELFF
>14|TRBV5-1|TRBJ1-1|TRBD1|-
TGCGCCAGCAGCCCGACAGGGGCGAGCACTGAAGCTTTCTTT
CASSPTGASTEAFF
>15|TRBV6-1|TRBJ2-3|-|-
TGTGCCAGCAGTGAAAGCGACCGGGACTGGGATACGCAGTATTTT
CASSESDRDWDTQYF
>11|TRBV11-2|TRBJ2-7|-|-
TGTGCCAGCAGCCCCGGGCGTGAGCAGTACTTC
CASSPGREQYF
>12|TRBV30|TRBJ2-5|TRBD1|-
TGTGCCGGGAGGGGACAGGGAGAGACCCAGTACTTC
CAGRGQGETQYF
>18|TRBV7-8|TRBJ2-3|TRBD2|-
TGTGCCAGCAGCCCGAGCCGGACTAGCGGGGAGTGGCGAGATACGCAGTATTTT
CASSPSRTSGEWRDTQYF
>13|TRBV2|TRBJ1-5|TRBD1|-
TGTGCCAGCTCTCAGGACAGGGATCAGCCCCAGCATTTT
CASSQDRDQPQHF
>12|TRBV7-2|TRBJ2-7|-|-
TGTGCCAGCAGCTTATTCGGCTACGAGCAGTACTTC
CASSLFGYEQYF
>14|TRBV14|TRBJ1-3|-|-
TGTGCCAGCAGCCGGACCCTACCTGGAAACACCATATATTTT
CASSRTLPGNTIYF
>16|TRBV6-5|TRBJ2-2|-|-
TGTGCCAGCAGTTCTATGTGGGGAGACAGCACCGGGGAGCTGTTTTTT
CASSSMWGDSTGELFF
>16|TRBV7-9|TRBJ1-4|-|-
TGTGCCAGCAGCCTCGGACAGCCTGCAACTAATGAAAAACTGTTTTTT
CASSLGQPATNEKLFF
>15|TRBV7-3|TRBJ2-1|-|-
TGTGCCAGCAGCTCAAAGGGTGGGTGGGACAATGAGCAGTTCTTC
CASSSKGGWDNEQFF
>15|TRBV5-1|TRBJ2-7|-|-
TGCGCCAGCAGCTTGGGACTGGGGCCGGGGAGCGAGCAGTACTTC
CASSLGLGPGSEQYF
>14|TRBV7-3|TRBJ2-3|-|once
TGTGCCAGCAGTACCGGGACGTCGGCAGATACGCAGTATTTT
CASSTGTSADTQYF
>15|TRBV14|TRBJ1-2|-|-
TGTGCCAGCAGCCAAGGTATGCGGCAGGGCTATGGCTACACCTTC
CASSQGMRQGYGYTF
>15|TRBV6-4|TRBJ2-7|-|-
TGTGCCAGCAACCGTCCGGGGACACCTCATTACGAGCAGTACTTC
CASNRPGTPHYEQYF
>13|TRBV7-3|TRBJ2-3|TRBD2|-
TGTGCCAGCAGCTTCGTAGCGGGGGATACGCAGTATTTT
CASSFVAGDTQYF
>15|TRBV6-1|TRBJ1-1|-|-
TGTGCCAGCACCCCCTGGGCCCCCAGGAACACTGAAGCTTTCTTT
CASTPWAPRNTEAFF
>16|TRBV28|TRBJ2-1|TRBD2|-
TGTGCCAGCAGTTTATCGGGACTAGTTGGACACAATGAGCAGTTCTTC
CASSLSGLVGHNEQFF